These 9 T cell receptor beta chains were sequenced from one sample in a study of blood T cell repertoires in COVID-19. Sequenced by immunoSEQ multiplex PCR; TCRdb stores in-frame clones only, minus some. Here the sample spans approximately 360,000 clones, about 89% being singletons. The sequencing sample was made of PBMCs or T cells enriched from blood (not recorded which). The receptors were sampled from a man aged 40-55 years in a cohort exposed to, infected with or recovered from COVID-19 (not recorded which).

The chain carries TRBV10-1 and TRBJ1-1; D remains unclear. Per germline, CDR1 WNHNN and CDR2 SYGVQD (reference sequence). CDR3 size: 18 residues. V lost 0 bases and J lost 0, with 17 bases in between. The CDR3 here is CASSESSQAGTMNTEAFF. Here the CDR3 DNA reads TGCGCCAGCAGTGAGTCTTCCCAGGCCGGTACCATGAACACTGAAGCTTTCTTT.

CDR3: CASSRGLASNEQFF. DNA for the CDR3: TGTGCCAGCAGCCGGGGACTAGCGTCCAATGAGCAGTTCTTC. The chain recombines TRBV3-1 (or the pseudogene TRBV3-2) with TRBJ2-1, with TRBD2 identical over 10 bases. The germline gives CDR1 LGHDT, CDR2 YNNKEL (reference sequence). J gave up 6 bases and V 4 bases, and 3 bases lay outside the gene matches. This CDR3 region has 14 residues.

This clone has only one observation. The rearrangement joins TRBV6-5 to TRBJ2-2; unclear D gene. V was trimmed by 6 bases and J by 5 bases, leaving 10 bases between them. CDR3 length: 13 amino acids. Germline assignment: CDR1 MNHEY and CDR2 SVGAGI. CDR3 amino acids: CASSPRSTGELFF. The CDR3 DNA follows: TGTGCCAGCAGCCCCCGGAGTACCGGGGAGCTGTTTTTT.

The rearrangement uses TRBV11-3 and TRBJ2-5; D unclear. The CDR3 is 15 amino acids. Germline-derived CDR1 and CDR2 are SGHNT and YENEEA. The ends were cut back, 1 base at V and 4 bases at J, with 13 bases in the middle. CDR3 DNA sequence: TGTGCCAGCAGCTTAGGCCCATCTAGTGGAGAGACCCAGTACTTC. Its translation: CASSLGPSSGETQYF.

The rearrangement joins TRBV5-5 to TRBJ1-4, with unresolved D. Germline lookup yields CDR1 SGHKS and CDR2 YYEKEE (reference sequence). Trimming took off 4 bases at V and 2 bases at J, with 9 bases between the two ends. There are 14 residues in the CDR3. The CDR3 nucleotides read TGTGCCAGCAGCCCTGGTGGCACTAATGAAAAACTGTTTTTT. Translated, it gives CASSPGGTNEKLFF. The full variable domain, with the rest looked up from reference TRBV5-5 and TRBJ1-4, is DAGVTQSPTHLIKTRGQQVTLRCSPISGHKSVSWYQQVLGQGPQFIFQYYEKEERGRGNFPDRFSARQFPNYSSELNVNALLLGDSALYLCASSPGGTNEKLFFGSGTQLSVL.

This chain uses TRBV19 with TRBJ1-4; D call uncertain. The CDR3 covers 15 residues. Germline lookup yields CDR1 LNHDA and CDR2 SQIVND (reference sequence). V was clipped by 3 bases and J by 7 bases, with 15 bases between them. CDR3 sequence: CASSILVGQAEKLFF. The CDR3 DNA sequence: TGTGCCAGTAGTATTCTGGTCGGCCAGGCTGAAAAACTGTTTTTT. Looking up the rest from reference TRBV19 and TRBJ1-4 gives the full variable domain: DGGITQSPKYLFRKEGQNVTLSCEQNLNHDAMYWYRQDPGQGLRLIYYSQIVNDFQKGDIAEGYSVSREKKESFPLTVTSAQKNPTAFYLCASSILVGQAEKLFFGSGTQLSVL.

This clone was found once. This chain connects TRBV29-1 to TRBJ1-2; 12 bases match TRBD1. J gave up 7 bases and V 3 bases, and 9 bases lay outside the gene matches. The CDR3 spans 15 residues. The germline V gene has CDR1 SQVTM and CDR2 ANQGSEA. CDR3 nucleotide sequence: TGCAGCGTTGATGAAACGGGACAGGGGGCCTTTGGCTACACCTTC. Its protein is CSVDETGQGAFGYTF.

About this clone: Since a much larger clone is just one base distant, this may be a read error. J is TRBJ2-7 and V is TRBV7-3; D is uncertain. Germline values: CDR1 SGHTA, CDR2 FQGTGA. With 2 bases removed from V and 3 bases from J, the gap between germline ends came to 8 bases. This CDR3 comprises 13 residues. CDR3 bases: TGTGCCAGCAGCTTAGCAGGTAGCTACGAGCAGTACTTC. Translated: CASSLAGSYEQYF.

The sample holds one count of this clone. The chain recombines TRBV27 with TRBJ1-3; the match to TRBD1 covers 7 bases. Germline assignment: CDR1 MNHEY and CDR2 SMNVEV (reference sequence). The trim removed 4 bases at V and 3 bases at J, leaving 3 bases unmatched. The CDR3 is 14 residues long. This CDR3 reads CASSSTGVGNTIYF. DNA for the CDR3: TGTGCCAGCAGTTCCACAGGGGTTGGAAACACCATATATTTT.